The sequence of this TCR beta chain was determined in a study of HIV-infected patients and healthy controls. Overall study: CD8 counts did not change consistently during early therapy; the CD4:CD8 ratio climbed slightly.

Reverse transcription used approximately 500 ng RNA and constant-region primers for alpha and beta. Separate chain-specific third strand synthesis with multiplexing indices produced the alpha and beta libraries. TCRdb re-called the 5' RACE reads through MiXCR, storing one row per CDR3 protein. The sample has some 9,300 distinct CDR3 sequences, about 10% seen once. The repertoire came from unfractionated whole blood and reflected all unsorted peripheral T cells. Germline V CDR1 and CDR2: SQVTM, ANQGSEA. The CDR3 sequence is 12 residues long. The V end was cut by 5 bases, the J end by 0 bases, with 7 bases between.

This receptor was taken from an adult with HIV infection. The rearrangement joins TRBV29-1 to TRBJ1-1; no clear D. This specimen consisted of blood, obtained before antiretroviral therapy. CDR3 nucleotides: TGCAGCGTTAGGACTGTGAACACTGAAGCTTTCTTT. Protein: CSVRTVNTEAFF.